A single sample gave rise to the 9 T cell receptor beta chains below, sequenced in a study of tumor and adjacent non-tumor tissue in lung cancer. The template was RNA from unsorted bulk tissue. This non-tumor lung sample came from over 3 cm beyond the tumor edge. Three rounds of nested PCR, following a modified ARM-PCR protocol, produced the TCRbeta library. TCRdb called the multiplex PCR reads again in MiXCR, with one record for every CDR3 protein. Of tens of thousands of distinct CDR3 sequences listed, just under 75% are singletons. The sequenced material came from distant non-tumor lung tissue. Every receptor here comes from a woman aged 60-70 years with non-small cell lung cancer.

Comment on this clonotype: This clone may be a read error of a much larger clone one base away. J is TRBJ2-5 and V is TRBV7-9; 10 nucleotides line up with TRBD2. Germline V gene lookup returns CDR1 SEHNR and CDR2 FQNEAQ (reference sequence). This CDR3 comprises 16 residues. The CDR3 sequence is CANSQQSGGAGETQYF. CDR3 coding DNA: TGTGCCAACAGCCAGCAGAGCGGGGGGGCAGGAGAGACCCAGTACTTC.

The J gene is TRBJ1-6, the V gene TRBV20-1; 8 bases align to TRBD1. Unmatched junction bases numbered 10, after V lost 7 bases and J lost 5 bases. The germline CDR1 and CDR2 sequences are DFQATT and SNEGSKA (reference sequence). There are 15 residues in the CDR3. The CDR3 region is CSVRSGGIDNSPLHF. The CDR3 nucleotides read TGCAGTGTTCGGTCAGGGGGCATAGATAATTCACCCCTCCACTTT.

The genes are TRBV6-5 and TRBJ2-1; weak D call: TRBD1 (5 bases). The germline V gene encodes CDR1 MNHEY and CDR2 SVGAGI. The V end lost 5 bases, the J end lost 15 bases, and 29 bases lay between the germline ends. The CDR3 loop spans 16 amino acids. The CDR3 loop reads CASSPPSGAPYNGRFF. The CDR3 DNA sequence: TGTGCCAGCAGTCCGCCATCTGGGGCCCCCTACAATGGGCGGTTCTTC.

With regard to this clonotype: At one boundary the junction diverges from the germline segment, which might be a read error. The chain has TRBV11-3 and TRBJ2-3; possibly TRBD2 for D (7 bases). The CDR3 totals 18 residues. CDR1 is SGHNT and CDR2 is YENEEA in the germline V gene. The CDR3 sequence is CASNLDQDGGGTSDTQYF. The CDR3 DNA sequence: TGTGCCAGCAACTTAGATCAGGATGGCGGGGGCACCTCAGATACGCAGTATTTT.

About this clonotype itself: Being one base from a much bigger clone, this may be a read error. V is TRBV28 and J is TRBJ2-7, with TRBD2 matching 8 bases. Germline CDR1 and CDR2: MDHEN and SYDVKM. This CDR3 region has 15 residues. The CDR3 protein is CASTPGSGTVYEHYF. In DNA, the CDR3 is TGTGCCAGCACCCCGGGTAGCGGGACTGTCTACGAGCACTACTTC.

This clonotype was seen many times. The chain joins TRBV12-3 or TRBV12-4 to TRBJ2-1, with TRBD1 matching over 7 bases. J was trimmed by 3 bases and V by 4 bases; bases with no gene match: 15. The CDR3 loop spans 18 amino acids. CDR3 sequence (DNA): TGTGCCAGCAGTTCAACCCTGACAGGGTCGGAAGTCTACAATGAGCAGTTCTTC. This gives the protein CASSSTLTGSEVYNEQFF.

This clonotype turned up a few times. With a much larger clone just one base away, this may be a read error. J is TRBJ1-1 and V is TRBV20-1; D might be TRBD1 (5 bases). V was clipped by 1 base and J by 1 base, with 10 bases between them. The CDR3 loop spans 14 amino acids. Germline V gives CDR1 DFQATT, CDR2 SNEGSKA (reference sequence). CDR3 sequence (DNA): TGCAGTGCTAGAGTCGACAGCACGAACACTGAAGCTTTCTTT. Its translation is CSARVDSTNTEAFF.

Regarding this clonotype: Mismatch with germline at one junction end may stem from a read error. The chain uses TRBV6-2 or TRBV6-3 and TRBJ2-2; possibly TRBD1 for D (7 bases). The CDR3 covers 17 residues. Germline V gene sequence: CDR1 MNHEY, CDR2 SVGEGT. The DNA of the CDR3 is TGTGCCAGTAAGGGGACTCTGACAGGGTGGGACACCGGGAAGCTGTTTTTT. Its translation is CASKGTLTGWDTGKLFF.

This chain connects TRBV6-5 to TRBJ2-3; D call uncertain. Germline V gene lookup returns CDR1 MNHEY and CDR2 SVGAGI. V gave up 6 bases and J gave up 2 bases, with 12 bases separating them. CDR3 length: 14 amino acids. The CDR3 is CASREGMHTDTQYF. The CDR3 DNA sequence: TGTGCCAGCAGAGAAGGAATGCACACAGATACGCAGTATTTT.